This TCR beta chain was sequenced for a study of technical replicates of blood from a few donors. Germline CDR1 reads SNHLY; CDR2 reads FYNNEI. V was shortened by 2 bases and J by 1 base, with 13 bases between the two germline ends. This CDR3 region has 16 residues. TCRdb keeps only in-frame clones here, not all; method: immunoSEQ multiplex PCR. The sample carries 67,000 or so clones, 80% to 95% recorded once. Sequencing was carried out using T cells isolated from PBMCs. The TCR sequence derives from a human donor in good health. This chain uses TRBV2 with TRBJ2-3; no definite D call. CDR3 DNA sequence: TGTGCCAGCAGTGAACCCCAGGCCGGTGGCACAGATACGCAGTATTTT. Protein sequence: CASSEPQAGGTDTQYF.